Reported below is one TCR beta chain. Its antigen is undetermined. The CDR3 has 16 amino acids. Germline CDR1 is MNHEY and CDR2 is SVGEGT. J gave up 3 bases and V 5 bases, and 8 bases lay outside the gene matches. These data belong to a study of T cell responses to AZD1222 COVID-19 vaccine. General study findings and limits: Most donors were white British and more were female, and clonal diversity was possibly underestimated.

Libraries were prepared by immunoSEQ multiplex PCR; TCRdb keeps only in-frame clonotypes and omits some of them. The table records 150,000 to 200,000 clones, 92% of them present only once. The sequence was collected from an adult in good health. The starting material was peripheral blood, obtained on day 0 of AZD1222 vaccination. V gene TRBV6-2 or TRBV6-3 combines with J gene TRBJ2-7; 12 bases map to TRBD1. Written as DNA, the CDR3 is TGTGCCAGCAGTCCCCCGGGGACAGGGGGCGGCTACGAGCAGTACTTC. Amino acids: CASSPPGTGGGYEQYF.